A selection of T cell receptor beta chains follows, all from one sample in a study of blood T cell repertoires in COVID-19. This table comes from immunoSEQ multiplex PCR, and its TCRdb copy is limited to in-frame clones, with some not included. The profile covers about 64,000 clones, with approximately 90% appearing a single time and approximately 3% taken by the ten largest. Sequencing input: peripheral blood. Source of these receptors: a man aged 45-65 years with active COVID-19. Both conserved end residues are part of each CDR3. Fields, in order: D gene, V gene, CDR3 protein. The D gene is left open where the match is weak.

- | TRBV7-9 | CASSPGIASTDTQYF
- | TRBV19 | CASSILTGLFYEQYF
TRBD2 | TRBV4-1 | CASSQVPGLAGYNEQFF
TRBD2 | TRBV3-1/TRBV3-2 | CASSPRRRGDTDTQYF
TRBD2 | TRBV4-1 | CASSQVREAPKSSYNEQFF
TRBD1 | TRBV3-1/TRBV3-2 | CASSQDTYDRGYDSPQFF
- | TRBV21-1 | CASSKVRAGERNIQYF
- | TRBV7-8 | CASSSRREAKNIQYF
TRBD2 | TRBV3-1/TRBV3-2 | CASSQVASGGPADTQYF
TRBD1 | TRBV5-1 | CASSVDRVRALHF
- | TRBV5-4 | CASSSGRGGSPLHF
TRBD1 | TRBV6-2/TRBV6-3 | CASSIGRQGYEQYF
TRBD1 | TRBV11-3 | CASSCLTGRNQPQHF
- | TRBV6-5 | CASSDQGNGYTF
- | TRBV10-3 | CAISESDRNYGYTF
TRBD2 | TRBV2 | CASLAGGDITDTQYF